This TCR beta chain was profiled in a study of shared clonotypes between healthy human individuals. Profiling relied on immunoSEQ multiplex PCR, and the TCRdb table lists in-frame clones only, not all of them. The profile shows millions of clones, 85% to 95% of them singletons. The germline V gene has CDR1 SGHNT and CDR2 YENEEA. V was shortened by 2 bases and J by 0 bases, with 6 bases between the two germline ends. The CDR3 extends over 14 amino acids. This clonotype was obtained from a man between 18 and 29 years old in good health. Sequenced input: naive CD4+ T cells sorted from blood. As for subset: CD45RA+ positively selected. V and J are TRBV11-3 and TRBJ2-3; no reliable D call. CDR3 nucleotides: TGTGCCAGCAGCTTATCGGAAAGCACAGATACGCAGTATTTT. Residues: CASSLSESTDTQYF. The full variable domain, in which reference TRBV11-3 and TRBJ2-3 provide the parts outside the CDR3, is EAGVVQSPRYKIIEKKQPVAFWCNPISGHNTLYWYLQNLGQGPELLIRYENEEAVDDSQLPKDRFSAERLKGVDSTLKIQPAELGDSAVYLCASSLSESTDTQYFGPGTRLTVL.